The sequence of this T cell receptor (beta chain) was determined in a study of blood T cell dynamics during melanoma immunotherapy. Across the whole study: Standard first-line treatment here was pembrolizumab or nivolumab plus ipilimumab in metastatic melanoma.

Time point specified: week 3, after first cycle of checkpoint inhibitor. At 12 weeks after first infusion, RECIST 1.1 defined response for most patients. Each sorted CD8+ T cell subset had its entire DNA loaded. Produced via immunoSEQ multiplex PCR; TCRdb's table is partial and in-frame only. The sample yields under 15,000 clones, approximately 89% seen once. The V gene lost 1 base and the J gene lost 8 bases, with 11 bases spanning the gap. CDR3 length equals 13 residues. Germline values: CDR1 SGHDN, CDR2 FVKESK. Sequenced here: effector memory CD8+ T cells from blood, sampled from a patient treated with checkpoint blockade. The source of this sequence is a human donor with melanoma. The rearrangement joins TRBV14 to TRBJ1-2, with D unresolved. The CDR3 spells CASSQGNLLGYTF. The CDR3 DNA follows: TGTGCCAGCAGCCAAGGGAACCTTCTGGGCTACACCTTC.